This entry is about one T cell receptor (beta chain). These data are taken from a study of blood T cell repertoires in COVID-19. Overall study context: The cDNA or gDNA used as material had been derived from T cells, B-cell-depleted T cells, or PBMCs.

The CDR3 extends over 16 amino acids. Per germline, CDR1 PRHDT and CDR2 FYEKMQ (reference sequence). V was cut by 0 bases and J by 2 bases, with 12 bases left in between. Original data processing: By means of reference gene primer amplification, nucleated cell counts were estimated. The assay was immunoSEQ multiplex PCR, and TCRdb's table has in-frame clones only and misses some. V and J calls and clone size are those listed in that table; D and trimming were worked out from the DNA. In the table there are 250,000 to 300,000 clones, around 81% of which are singletons. This chain joins TRBV13 and TRBJ2-3; D not resolved. Sequencing used peripheral blood. This receptor was taken from a woman aged 60-75 years with active or convalescent COVID-19. CDR3 sequence (DNA): TGTGCCAGCAGCTTAGGAGCCCTGCTTAACACAGATACGCAGTATTTT. It codes for CASSLGALLNTDTQYF.